The 9 T cell receptor delta chains given below trace back to one sample, sequenced in a study of gamma-delta T cells after stem cell transplantation. TCRdb reapplied CATT to the RT-PCR reads. The repertoire holds 5,500 to 7,000 delta-chain clones, roughly 25% seen once, with under 20% in the top ten. Sample: gamma-delta T cells. The source of these receptors is a human donor. It is not recorded whose cells these are; they may come from a transplant donor.

This clone is classed as medium-sized. The chain uses TRDV2 and TRDJ1; TRDD3 matches at 8 bases. The length of the CDR3 is 24 residues. In germline, CDR1 is GEAIGNYY, CDR2 EKD. V trimming: 0 bases; J trimming: 4 bases; junction bases outside the gene matches: 33. CDR3 in DNA: TGTGCCTGTGACACCGTCAGTGACATCTACGATCCGGCTGGGGGAAGCCCGAAGGGCGATAAACTCATCTTT. Translation gives CACDTVSDIYDPAGGSPKGDKLIF.

Remarks on this clone: One end of the junction is discordant with germline, which a read error may explain. This sequence joins TRDV2 and TRDJ1, with 10 bases that match TRDD3. This CDR3 comprises 16 residues. CDR1 and CDR2 from the germline V gene are GEAIGNYY and EKD. The CDR3 bases are TGTGCCTGTGACTTACTGGGGGATGATTACACCTATAAACTCATCTTT. Protein product: CACDLLGDDYTYKLIF.

This chain links TRDV2 with TRDJ1; D not certain. The germline gives CDR1 GEAIGNYY, CDR2 EKD. The CDR3 length is 17 residues. V was clipped by 4 bases and J by 5 bases, with 25 bases between them. CDR3 sequence: CACDDLVPRSSLDKLIF. CDR3 nucleotides: TGTGCCTGTGATGACTTAGTTCCCCGATCGAGCCTAGATAAACTCATCTTT.

Notes on this clone: A far bigger clonotype differs at one base, so this is likely a read error. The V and J genes are TRDV2 and TRDJ1; tentatively, D is TRDD3 (6 bases). V lost 2 bases, J lost 11 bases, and 26 bases lay in between. The CDR3 loop spans 16 amino acids. Germline CDR1 reads GEAIGNYY; CDR2 reads EKD. CDR3 loop: CACDMVAGDPLRTLIF. CDR3 in DNA: TGTGCCTGTGACATGGTGGCTGGGGATCCCCTTCGGACTCTCATCTTT.

A few counts support this clone. V usage is TRDV2 and J usage is TRDJ1; possible D gene TRDD3, 5 bases. Trimming shortened V by 0 bases and J by 0 bases, and 19 bases separated the two germline ends. Germline V gives CDR1 GEAIGNYY, CDR2 EKD. The CDR3 extends over 18 amino acids. CDR3 in amino acids: CACDTVRGIRGYTDKLIF. The CDR3 DNA is TGTGCCTGTGACACCGTCAGGGGAATAAGAGGGTACACCGATAAACTCATCTTT.

V and J are TRDV2 and TRDJ1; perhaps TRDD3 as D (5 bases). CDR3 size: 12 residues. V lost 0 bases, J lost 11 bases, and 12 bases lay in between. From germline, CDR1 is GEAIGNYY and CDR2 EKD. The chain's CDR3 is CACDTGWGKLIF. CDR3 in DNA: TGTGCCTGTGACACCGGATGGGGAAAGCTCATCTTT.

This clone came up a few times. This chain links TRDV2 with TRDJ1; TRDD3 aligns across 11 bases. This CDR3 contains 18 residues. Germline CDR1 reads GEAIGNYY; CDR2 reads EKD. J was trimmed by 0 bases and V by 0 bases; bases with no gene match: 8. CDR3 protein: CACDTLPGGYSYTDKLIF. Here the CDR3 DNA reads TGTGCCTGTGACACCCTCCCTGGGGGATACTCGTACACCGATAAACTCATCTTT.

This clone was counted once. A much larger clone is a single base away; this may be a read error. The chain recombines TRDV2 with TRDJ3; weak D call: TRDD3 (6 bases). Germline CDR1 is GEAIGNYY and CDR2 is EKD. This CDR3 region has 23 residues. The CDR3 loop reads CACDTVRAGLGGLSSWDTRQVFF. Written as DNA, the CDR3 is TGTGCCTGTGACACCGTTCGCGCCGGACTGGGAGGCCTAAGCTCCTGGGACACCCGACAGGTGTTTTTC.

By sample fraction, this clone is medium-sized (0.01 to 0.1%). The rearrangement uses TRDV2 and TRDJ1, with 7 bases that match TRDD3. CDR1 and CDR2 from the germline V gene are GEAIGNYY and EKD. V was clipped by 3 bases and J by 4 bases; unmatched bases: 7. The CDR3 consists of 14 residues. The CDR3 spells CACDPLGPLDKLIF. CDR3 nucleotides: TGTGCCTGTGACCCACTGGGGCCCCTCGATAAACTCATCTTT.